The entry below describes one T cell receptor (beta chain). Its cognate antigen is unknown. The data originate from a study of shared clonotypes between healthy human individuals. Study-level findings and limits: Naive subsets generally exceeded memory subsets in estimated richness.

Genomic DNA per cell subset filled all wells of several immunoSEQ plates. Sequencing was performed with immunoSEQ multiplex PCR; in TCRdb, only in-frame clones are kept and a portion is missing. The sample holds about 2 million clones; over 85% are singletons and the top ten take roughly 1%. V lost 5 bases, J lost 3 bases, and 2 bases stayed unmatched. Germline V gene data show CDR1 as SQVTM and CDR2 as ANQGSEA. The CDR3 is made up of 14 amino acids. Only CD45RO-negative cells positively selected for CCR7 counted as naive CD8 cells, so terminally differentiated effector memory CD45RA+ cells were excluded.

The specimen sequenced was naive CD8+ T cells sorted from blood. The receptor was derived from a man aged 18 to 29 in good health. The genes are TRBV29-1 and TRBJ2-2; 11 bases agree with TRBD2. The CDR3 DNA follows: TGCAGCGTTCGGGGACTAGCGGACACCGGGGAGCTGTTTTTT. As protein: CSVRGLADTGELFF.